This TCR beta chain was sequenced for a study of regulatory T cells in long-lasting Graves disease. CDR3 size: 13 residues. The V and J ends lost 5 bases and 8 bases, in that order; junction bases with no gene match: 7. Germline lookup yields CDR1 SGDLS and CDR2 YYNGEE. Time point described: newly diagnosed GD, antithyroid drugs for less than 3 months. After RNA was extracted from PBMCs, the TCR library was made from it. iRepertoire HTBI primers and Arm-PCR of CDR3 regions built TCR beta libraries. Via MiXCR, TCRdb re-called the multiplex PCR reads, giving one row per CDR3 protein. The table lists 350,000 to 500,000 distinct CDR3 sequences, 15% to 20% of them singletons. As to this clonotype: Likely a read error: the CDR3 ends without its conserved phenylalanine or tryptophan.

Separately, the same data were catalogued under a study of T cells in Graves' hyperthyroidism and ophthalmopathy. This second study notes: Patients were excluded for uncontrolled infection, other autoimmune disease, pregnancy or lactation. Primed by the HTBI set, a first-round RT-PCR was run on the TCR CDR3.

Source: peripheral blood mononuclear cells (PBMCs), taken at new diagnosis, from a patient treated with antithyroid drugs. The rearrangement uses TRBV9 and TRBJ2-1; 7 nucleotides agree with TRBD2. This clonotype was sampled from a woman in her twenties or thirties with Graves disease. The chain's CDR3 is CASSGLVGYEQFS. CDR3 coding DNA: TGTGCCAGCAGTGGACTAGTAGGTTATGAGCAGTTCTCC.